This T cell receptor (beta chain) originates from a study of cytomegalovirus exposure and HLA in healthy donors. Study findings and constraints: The investigators catalogued some 160 TCR beta chains as cytomegalovirus-associated. Rarity held for most TCR sequences, but there were some public TCRs that occurred in many donors.

The primer mix had 60 Vbeta and 13 Jbeta primers. Produced via immunoSEQ multiplex PCR; TCRdb's table is partial and in-frame only. Found here are 100,000 to 150,000 clones, over 80% of them singletons; the top ten hold roughly 20%. Comment on this clone: Its antigen is unknown.

The sequence was collected from a man younger than 35 in good health and CMV-seropositive. The sequencing input was PBMCs.

In DNA, the CDR3 is TGTGCCAGCAACGTACAGGGCTACCAGCCCCAGCATTTT. This codes for CASNVQGYQPQHF. The V and J genes are TRBV6-6 and TRBJ1-5, with D possibly being TRBD1 (6 bases). CDR3 length: 13 residues. The germline V gene has CDR1 MNHNY and CDR2 SVGAGI (reference sequence). V was shortened by 7 bases and J by 7 bases, with 14 bases between the two germline ends.